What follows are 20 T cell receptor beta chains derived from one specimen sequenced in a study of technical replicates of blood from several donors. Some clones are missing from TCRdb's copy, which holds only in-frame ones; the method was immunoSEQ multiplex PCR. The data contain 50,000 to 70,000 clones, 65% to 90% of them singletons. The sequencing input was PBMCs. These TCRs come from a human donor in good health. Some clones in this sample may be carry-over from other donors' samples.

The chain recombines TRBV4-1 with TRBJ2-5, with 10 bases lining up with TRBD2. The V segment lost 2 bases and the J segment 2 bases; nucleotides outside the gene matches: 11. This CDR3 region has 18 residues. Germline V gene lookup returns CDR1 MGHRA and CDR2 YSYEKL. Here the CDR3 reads CASSQHASGGDSQETQYF. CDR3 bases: TGCGCCAGCAGCCAACATGCTAGCGGGGGAGACTCTCAAGAGACCCAGTACTTC.

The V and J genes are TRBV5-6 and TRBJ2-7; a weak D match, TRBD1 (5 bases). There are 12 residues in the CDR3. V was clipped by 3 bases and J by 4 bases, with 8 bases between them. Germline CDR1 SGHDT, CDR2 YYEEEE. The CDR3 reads CASSSGSYEQYF. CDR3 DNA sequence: TGTGCCAGCAGCTCAGGGTCGTACGAGCAGTACTTC.

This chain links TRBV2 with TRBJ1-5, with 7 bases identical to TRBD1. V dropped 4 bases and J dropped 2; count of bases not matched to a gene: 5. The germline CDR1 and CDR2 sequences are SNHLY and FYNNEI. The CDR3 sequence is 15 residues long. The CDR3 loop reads CASSGTGAGNQPQHF. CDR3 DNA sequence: TGTGCCAGCAGTGGAACAGGGGCTGGCAATCAGCCCCAGCATTTT.

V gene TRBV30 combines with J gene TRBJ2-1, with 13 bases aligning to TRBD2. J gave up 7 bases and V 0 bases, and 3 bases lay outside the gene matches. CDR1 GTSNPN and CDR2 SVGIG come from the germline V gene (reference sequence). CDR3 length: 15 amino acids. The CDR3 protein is CAWSVLAGGGNEQFF. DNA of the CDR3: TGTGCCTGGAGTGTACTAGCGGGAGGGGGGAATGAGCAGTTCTTC.

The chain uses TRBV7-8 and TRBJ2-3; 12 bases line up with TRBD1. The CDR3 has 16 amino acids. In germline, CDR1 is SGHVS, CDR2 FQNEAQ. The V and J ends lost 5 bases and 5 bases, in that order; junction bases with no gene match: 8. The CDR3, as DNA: TGTGCCAGCAGCATCCCGGGACAGGGGGCTAAAGATACGCAGTATTTT. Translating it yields CASSIPGQGAKDTQYF. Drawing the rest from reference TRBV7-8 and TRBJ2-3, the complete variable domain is GAGVSQSPRYKVAKRGQDVALRCDPISGHVSLFWYQQALGQGPEFLTYFQNEAQLDKSGLPSDRFFAERPEGSVSTLKIQRTQQEDSAVYLCASSIPGQGAKDTQYFGPGTRLTVL.

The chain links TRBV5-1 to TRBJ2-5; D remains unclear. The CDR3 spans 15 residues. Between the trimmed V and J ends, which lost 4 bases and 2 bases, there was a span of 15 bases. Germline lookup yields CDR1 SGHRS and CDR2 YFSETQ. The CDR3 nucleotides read TGCGCCAGCAGCGTGGAGCCCCAGAGGCAAGAGACCCAGTACTTC. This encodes CASSVEPQRQETQYF. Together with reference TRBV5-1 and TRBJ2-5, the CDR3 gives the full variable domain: KAGVTQTPRYLIKTRGQQVTLSCSPISGHRSVSWYQQTPGQGLQFLFEYFSETQRNKGNFPGRFSGRQFSNSRSEMNVSTLELGDSALYLCASSVEPQRQETQYFGPGTRLLVL.

CDR3 region: CASRGLAGGVDTDTQYF. CDR3 nucleotides: TGTGCCAGCAGAGGACTAGCGGGAGGGGTTGACACAGATACGCAGTATTTT. The rearrangement uses TRBV7-2 and TRBJ2-3, with 15 bases fitting TRBD2. From germline, CDR1 is SGHTA and CDR2 FQGNSA. Trimming took 6 bases from V and 2 from J; bases not matched to a gene: 6. CDR3 length equals 17 residues.

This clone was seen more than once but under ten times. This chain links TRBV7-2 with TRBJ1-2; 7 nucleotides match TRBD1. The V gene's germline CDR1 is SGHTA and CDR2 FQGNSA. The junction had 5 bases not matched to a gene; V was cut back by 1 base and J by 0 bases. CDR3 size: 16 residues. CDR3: CASSLDKTGTNYGYTF. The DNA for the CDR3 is TGTGCCAGCAGCTTAGATAAGACAGGGACTAACTATGGCTACACCTTC.

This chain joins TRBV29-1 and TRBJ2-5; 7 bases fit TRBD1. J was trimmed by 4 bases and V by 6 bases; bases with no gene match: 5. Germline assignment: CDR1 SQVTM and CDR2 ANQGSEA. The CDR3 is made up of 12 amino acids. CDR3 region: CSVTGVGETQYF. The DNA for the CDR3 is TGCAGCGTCACAGGGGTAGGAGAGACCCAGTACTTC. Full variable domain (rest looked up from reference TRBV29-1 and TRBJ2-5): SAVISQKPSRDICQRGTSLTIQCQVDSQVTMMFWYRQQPGQSLTLIATANQGSEATYESGFVIDKFPISRPNLTFSTLTVSNMSPEDSSIYLCSVTGVGETQYFGPGTRLLVL.

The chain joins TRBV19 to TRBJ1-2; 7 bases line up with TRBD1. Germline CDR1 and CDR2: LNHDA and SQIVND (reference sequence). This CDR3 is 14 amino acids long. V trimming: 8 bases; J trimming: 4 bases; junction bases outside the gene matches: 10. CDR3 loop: CASETGLSLYGYTF. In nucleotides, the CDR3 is TGTGCCAGTGAGACAGGGCTATCTCTCTATGGCTACACCTTC. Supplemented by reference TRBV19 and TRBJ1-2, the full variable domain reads DGGITQSPKYLFRKEGQNVTLSCEQNLNHDAMYWYRQDPGQGLRLIYYSQIVNDFQKGDIAEGYSVSREKKESFPLTVTSAQKNPTAFYLCASETGLSLYGYTFGSGTRLTVV.

The CDR3 loop reads CASSSSDWYNEQFF. Written as DNA, the CDR3 is TGTGCCAGCAGCTCATCAGACTGGTACAATGAGCAGTTCTTC. The chain uses TRBV7-2 and TRBJ2-1; D is uncertain. From germline, CDR1 is SGHTA and CDR2 FQGNSA. The CDR3 is 14 amino acids. V lost 4 bases and J 4 bases, leaving 11 bases between the germline ends.

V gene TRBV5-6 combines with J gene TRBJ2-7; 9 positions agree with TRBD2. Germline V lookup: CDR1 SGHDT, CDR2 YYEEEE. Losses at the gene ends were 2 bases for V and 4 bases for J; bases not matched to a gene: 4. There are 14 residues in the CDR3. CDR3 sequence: CASSLLAGEYEQYF. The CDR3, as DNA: TGTGCCAGCAGCTTATTAGCGGGGGAATACGAGCAGTACTTC.

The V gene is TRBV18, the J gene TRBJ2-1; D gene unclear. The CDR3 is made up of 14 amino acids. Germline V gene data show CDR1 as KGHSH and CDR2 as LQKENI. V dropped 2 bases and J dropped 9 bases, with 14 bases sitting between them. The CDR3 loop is CASSPGQVVAEQFF. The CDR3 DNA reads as TGTGCCAGCTCACCAGGTCAGGTGGTGGCTGAGCAGTTCTTC. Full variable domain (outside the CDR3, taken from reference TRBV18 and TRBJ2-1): NAGVMQNPRHLVRRRGQEARLRCSPMKGHSHVYWYRQLPEEGLKFMVYLQKENIIDESGMPKERFSAEFPKEGPSILRIQQVVRGDSAAYFCASSPGQVVAEQFFGPGTRLTVL.

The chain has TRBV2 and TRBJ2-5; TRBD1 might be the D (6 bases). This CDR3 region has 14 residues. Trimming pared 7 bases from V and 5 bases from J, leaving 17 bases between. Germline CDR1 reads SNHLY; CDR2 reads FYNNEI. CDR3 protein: CASTRRDISETQYF. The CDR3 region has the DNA TGTGCCAGCACCCGAAGGGACATAAGCGAGACCCAGTACTTC. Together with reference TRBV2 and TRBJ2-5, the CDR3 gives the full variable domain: EPEVTQTPSHQVTQMGQEVILRCVPISNHLYFYWYRQILGQKVEFLVSFYNNEISEKSEIFDDQFSVERPDGSNFTLKIRSTKLEDSAMYFCASTRRDISETQYFGPGTRLLVL.

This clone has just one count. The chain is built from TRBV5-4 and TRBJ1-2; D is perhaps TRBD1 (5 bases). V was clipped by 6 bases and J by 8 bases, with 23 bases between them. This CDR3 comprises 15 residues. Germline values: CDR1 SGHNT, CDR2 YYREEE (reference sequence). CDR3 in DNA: TGTGCCAGCAACTTAATGACCTCGGGGGGAAGGGGCTACACCTTC. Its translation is CASNLMTSGGRGYTF.

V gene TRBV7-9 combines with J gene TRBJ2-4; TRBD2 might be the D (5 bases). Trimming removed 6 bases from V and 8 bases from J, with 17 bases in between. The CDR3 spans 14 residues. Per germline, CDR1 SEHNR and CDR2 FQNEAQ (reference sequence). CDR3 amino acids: CASSQGGEFDIQYF. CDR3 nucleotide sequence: TGTGCCAGCAGTCAAGGAGGAGAGTTCGACATTCAGTACTTC.

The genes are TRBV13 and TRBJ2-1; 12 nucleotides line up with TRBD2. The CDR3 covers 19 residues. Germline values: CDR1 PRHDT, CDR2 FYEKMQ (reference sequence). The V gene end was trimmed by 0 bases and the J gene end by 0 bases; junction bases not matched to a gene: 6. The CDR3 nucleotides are TGTGCCAGCAGCTTAGGCCCCGGGACTAGCGGGCACTCCTACAATGAGCAGTTCTTC. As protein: CASSLGPGTSGHSYNEQFF.

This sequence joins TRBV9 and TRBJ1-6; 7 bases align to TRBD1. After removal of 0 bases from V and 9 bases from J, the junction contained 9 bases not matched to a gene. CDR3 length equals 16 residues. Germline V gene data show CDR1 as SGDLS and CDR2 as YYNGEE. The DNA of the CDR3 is TGTGCCAGCAGCGTAGCTACAGGGGATGGGCGTTCACCCCTCCACTTT. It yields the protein CASSVATGDGRSPLHF.

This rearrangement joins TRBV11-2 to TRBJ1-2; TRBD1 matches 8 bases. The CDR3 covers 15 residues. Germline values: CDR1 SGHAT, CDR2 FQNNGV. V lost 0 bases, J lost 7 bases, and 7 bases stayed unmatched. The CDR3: CASSLDSQGAGGYTF. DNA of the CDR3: TGTGCCAGCAGCTTAGACTCTCAGGGGGCGGGTGGCTACACCTTC.

CDR3 residues: CASSLGDSRGETQYF. The CDR3 DNA follows: TGTGCCAGCAGCTTAGGCGACTCCAGAGGAGAGACCCAGTACTTC. The chain is built from TRBV7-8 and TRBJ2-5; no clear D. The V and J ends lost 1 base and 4 bases respectively, with 13 bases between them. Germline lookup yields CDR1 SGHVS and CDR2 FQNEAQ. CDR3 size: 15 residues.